This T cell receptor beta chain was sequenced in a study of beta chain features in type 1 diabetes. Broader study findings: All four CD4+ subsets from Type 1 diabetes patients carried moderately but significantly shorter TCRB CDR3s. Among type 1 diabetes patients, VDJ junctions had fewer insertions and more deletions.

This clone turned up a few times. Its specificity is not known. The CDR3 is made up of 13 amino acids. Trimming removed 4 bases from V and 0 bases from J, with 7 bases in between. The germline CDR1 and CDR2 sequences are SQVTM and ANQGSEA. Sequencing targeted expressed TCRB transcripts, as all isolated RNA had been reverse transcribed. Millions of reads, on average, came from each naive, central memory and regulatory T cell sample. Using immunoSEQ multiplex PCR, the repertoire was profiled, and TCRdb retains in-frame clones only, with some absent. The sample has about 700,000 clones; over 10% are singletons. Heparinised blood was drawn once per donor, averaging roughly 120 mL. Based on CD45RO/CCR7/CD25/CD127/CD95/CD27, CD4+ regulatory, stem cell-like memory, naive and central memory cells were sorted.

The chain recombines TRBV29-1 with TRBJ1-5; D ambiguous. The clonotype originates from a man younger than 30 with type 1 diabetes. The sample was naive CD4+ T cells from blood. The CDR3 DNA follows: TGCAGCGTTGCGGCTTATAGCAATCAGCCCCAGCATTTT. It codes for CSVAAYSNQPQHF.